These T cell receptor beta chains were read from a single sample in a study of shared T cell receptors in the human thymus. TCRdb keeps only in-frame clones here, not all; method: immunoSEQ multiplex PCR. The sample shows hundreds of thousands of clones, over 75% of them seen only once. The data were also submitted as part of a second study, on human thymus T cells.

Sequenced material: thymocytes. The receptors were gathered from a boy under two years old with a congenital heart defect. The CDR3 runs from the conserved cysteine through the conserved F or W. D genes are given only for firm matches.

d_call	j_call	v_call	cdr3_aa	cdr3_nt
.	TRBJ2-3	TRBV29-1	CSVEDHSGTPTDTQYF	TGCAGCGTTGAAGATCATTCGGGGACACCCACAGATACGCAGTATTTT
TRBD1	TRBJ1-2	TRBV6-4	CASWDRGYGYTF	TGTGCCAGCTGGGACAGGGGATATGGCTACACCTTC
.	TRBJ2-7	TRBV9	CASSARELGEYEQYF	TGTGCCAGCAGCGCCCGGGAGTTGGGGGAATACGAGCAGTACTTC
TRBD2	TRBJ2-3	TRBV4-1	CASSQDLGLAGGSTDTQYF	TGCGCCAGCAGCCAAGATCTGGGACTAGCGGGAGGTAGCACAGATACGCAGTATTTT
TRBD2	TRBJ2-7	TRBV7-9	CASSRPSLAGVSYEQYF	TGTGCCAGCAGCCGGCCGTCCCTAGCGGGCGTTTCCTACGAGCAGTACTTC
.	TRBJ1-2	TRBV27	CASSPLGGLRYGYTF	TGTGCCAGCAGCCCGTTAGGGGGTTTACGTTATGGCTACACCTTC
TRBD1	TRBJ1-4	TRBV4-2	CASSRTGTGAEKLFF	TGTGCCAGCAGCCGCACCGGGACAGGGGCTGAAAAACTGTTTTTT
.	TRBJ2-7	TRBV27	CASSLVGQSSYEQYF	TGTGCCAGCAGTTTAGTGGGGCAGAGTTCCTACGAGCAGTACTTC
.	TRBJ2-5	TRBV7-2	CASSRDFQETQYF	TGTGCCAGCAGCAGGGACTTCCAAGAGACCCAGTACTTC
.	TRBJ2-7	TRBV29-1	CSVESRGQGTVSDEQYF	TGCAGCGTTGAATCGCGGGGTCAGGGAACCGTTTCGGACGAGCAGTACTTC
TRBD2	TRBJ2-4	TRBV4-1	CASSQRGTSGRRRAKNIQYF	TGCGCCAGCAGCCAAAGGGGGACTAGCGGGAGAAGGAGGGCCAAAAACATTCAGTACTTC
.	TRBJ2-3	TRBV5-3	CARSPQGKAHTDTQYF	TGTGCCAGAAGCCCCCAGGGGAAAGCACACACAGATACGCAGTATTTT
.	TRBJ1-2	TRBV11-3	CASSPRQRGYTF	TGTGCCAGCAGCCCACGACAGAGAGGCTACACCTTC
TRBD2	TRBJ2-7	TRBV5-1	CASSSRRGYEQYF	TGCGCCAGCAGCTCCCGGCGGGGGTACGAGCAGTACTTC
TRBD1	TRBJ1-1	TRBV6-6	CASNPDRGHGTEAFF	TGTGCCAGCAACCCCGACAGGGGGCATGGCACTGAAGCTTTCTTT